Following are 25 T cell receptor gamma chains from one sample sequenced in a study of γδ T cells in repeated Plasmodium falciparum infection. Vgamma9/Vdelta2+ and Vdelta2-negative gammadelta T cells were flow-sorted from PBMC for bulk sequencing. TCRdb fed the multiplex PCR reads into CATT to redo clone calling. The table has approximately 30,000 gamma-chain clones, over 1.1% seen once. Sequencing used gamma-delta T cells from blood. The receptor set was obtained from a pool of human donors (malaria-infected and uninfected, not separated).

This clone was observed many times. The protein given by TCRdb reflects a much larger clone and differs at residue 12 from this DNA's translation, likely from a read error; the protein shown is the DNA's translation. The chain combines TRGV9 with TRGJ1 or TRGJ2. V shed 5 bases and J 12 bases; nucleotides not matched to a gene: 22. CDR3 length: 15 amino acids. Germline assignment: CDR1 GITISATS and CDR2 ISYDGTV (reference sequence). CDR3 DNA sequence: TGTGCCTTGTGGGGTAGAAGAGAAGAGGACCCTGGGAAACTCTTT. Translated, it gives CALWGRREEDPGKLF.

Only a few counts were recorded for this clone. TCRdb attributes to this sequence the protein of a much larger clone, which differs from the DNA translation at residue 7; a read error is likely, and the protein displayed is translated from the DNA. The V gene is TRGV9, the J gene TRGJ1 or TRGJ2. The J gene is absent in TCRdb and was assigned here via DNA matching to germline. Germline V lookup: CDR1 GITISATS, CDR2 ISYDGTV (reference sequence). V gave up 3 bases and J gave up 9 bases; unmatched junction bases: 8. The CDR3 extends over 12 amino acids. The CDR3 is CALWEPAPKKLF. The DNA for the CDR3 is TGTGCCTTGTGGGAGCCCGCGCCTAAGAAACTCTTT.

The sample holds many counts of this clone. TCRdb pairs this DNA with a much larger clone's protein that differs at residue 2, likely a read error; the protein shown was translated from the DNA. This sequence joins TRGV2 and TRGJP2. The germline CDR1 and CDR2 sequences are EGSNGY and YDSYNSKV. The CDR3 has 16 residues. The CDR3 sequence is CTTWDGRRGSDWIKTF. Written as DNA, the CDR3 is TGTACCACCTGGGACGGGCGTAGAGGTAGTGATTGGATCAAGACGTTT.

This clone was picked up a small number of times. With a far larger clone one base away, a read error is the likely cause. J is TRGJ1 or TRGJ2 and V is TRGV9. The J gene, left out of TCRdb, was set here by checking the DNA against germline. This CDR3 has 14 amino acids. The germline CDR1 and CDR2 sequences are GITISATS and ISYDGTV (reference sequence). The CDR3 bases are TGTGCCTTGTGGGAGGCATACTTTTATTACAAGAAACTCTTT. Residues: CALWEAYFYYKKLF.

There are many counts of this clone. TCRdb's listed protein matches a much larger clone and diverges from this DNA's translation at residue 9, likely through a read error; the protein shown comes from the DNA. The chain couples TRGV9 to TRGJ1 or TRGJ2. V was clipped by 1 base and J by 5 bases; unmatched bases: 11. The CDR3 loop spans 15 amino acids. The germline CDR1 and CDR2 sequences are GITISATS and ISYDGTV (reference sequence). This chain's CDR3 is CALWEVGVWNYKKLF. In nucleotides, the CDR3 is TGTGCCTTGTGGGAGGTAGGGGTGTGGAATTATAAGAAACTCTTT.

A word on this clone: The protein recorded in TCRdb matches a much larger clone and deviates from this DNA's translation at residues 3 and 5, suggesting a read error; the protein here is obtained by translating the DNA. The rearrangement joins TRGV3 to TRGJ1 or TRGJ2. This CDR3 region has 13 residues. Germline V lookup: CDR1 VTNTFY, CDR2 YDVSTARD (reference sequence). The CDR3 spells CANWGRPMIRKLF. CDR3 in DNA: TGTGCCAACTGGGGAAGGCCGATGATAAGAAAACTCTTT.

This clone was counted a few times. TCRdb has a much larger clone's protein, which differs at residue 10 from the translation of this DNA, likely because of a read error; what is shown is the protein translated from the DNA. The genes are TRGV5 and TRGJ1 or TRGJ2. As TCRdb names no J gene, one was assigned here on the basis of a DNA match to germline. Germline values: CDR1 VINAFY, CDR2 YDVSNSKD. V lost 0 bases to trimming and J lost 11 bases; unmatched junction nucleotides: 10. The CDR3 totals 13 residues. CDR3 sequence (DNA): TGTGCCACCTGGGACAGGCGAGGATATGAGAAACTCTTT. The encoded protein is CATWDRRGYEKLF.

This clone appeared a few times. TCRdb attributes to this sequence the protein of a much larger clone, which differs from the DNA translation at residue 5; a read error is likely, and the protein displayed is translated from the DNA. The V gene is TRGV3, the J gene TRGJ1 or TRGJ2. In the absence of a J gene in TCRdb, the DNA was matched to germline to assign it here. There are 10 residues in the CDR3. V dropped 10 bases and J dropped 8; count of bases not matched to a gene: 8. Germline CDR1 reads VTNTFY; CDR2 reads YDVSTARD (reference sequence). CDR3 coding DNA: TGTGCCACTCTGGGACATAAGAAACTCTTT. The encoded protein is CATLGHKKLF.

Of note for this clone: TCRdb pairs this DNA with a much larger clone's protein that differs at residue 8, likely a read error; the protein shown was translated from the DNA. This specimen includes other DNA sequences encoding the same CDR3. The V and J genes are TRGV2 and TRGJ1 or TRGJ2. The J gene, missing from TCRdb, was assigned here through DNA to germline matching. The length of the CDR3 is 12 residues. Losses at the gene ends were 0 bases for V and 12 bases for J; bases not matched to a gene: 8. CDR1 is EGSNGY and CDR2 is YDSYNSKV in the germline V gene. The CDR3 reads CATWDGDRAKLF. DNA for the CDR3: TGTGCCACCTGGGACGGGGATCGTGCGAAACTCTTT.

This clone was recorded many times. A read error is possible here, since a much larger clone lies one base away. The chain links TRGV4 to TRGJ1 or TRGJ2. Germline assignment: CDR1 EGSTGY and CDR2 YDSYTSSV. The J segment lost 5 bases and the V segment lost 0 bases, leaving 4 bases of the junction unmatched. The CDR3 extends over 13 amino acids. CDR3 amino acids: CATWDGQNYKKLF. The CDR3 nucleotides are TGTGCCACCTGGGATGGGCAGAATTATAAGAAACTCTTT.

This clone was seen many times. The TCRdb protein, from a much larger clone, departs from this DNA's translation at residue 4, likely by read error; the protein shown derives from the DNA. This chain joins TRGV9 and TRGJP. TCRdb supplies no J gene; here it was assigned by aligning the nucleotide sequence to germline. The CDR3 consists of 16 residues. Germline V gene sequence: CDR1 GITISATS, CDR2 ISYDGTV (reference sequence). The CDR3 DNA reads TGTGCCTTGCGGGAAGAGCTCGAGTTGGGCAAAAAAATCAAGGTATTT. Amino acid sequence: CALREELELGKKIKVF.

This clone was counted between two and nine times. TCRdb records a much larger clone's protein for this DNA, with a difference at residue 7 that likely arises from a read error; the protein given is the translation of the DNA. The chain couples TRGV9 to TRGJP. TCRdb records no J gene; here it was assigned by comparing the DNA to germline. Germline CDR1 reads GITISATS; CDR2 reads ISYDGTV (reference sequence). CDR3 length equals 11 residues. V lost 6 bases and J lost 20; bases outside the gene matches: 7. CDR3 in amino acids: CALWSGEIKVF. In DNA, the CDR3 is TGTGCCTTGTGGTCCGGAGAAATCAAGGTATTT.

This clone was counted many times. A far more abundant clone sits one base away, making this likely a read error. The same CDR3 is also encoded by other DNA sequences in this sample. The DNA of the CDR3 is TGTGCCCTGTTCGAGTTGGGCAAAAAAATCAAGGTATTT. Its translation: CALFELGKKIKVF. This sequence joins TRGV9 and TRGJP. TCRdb carries no J gene annotation; the J gene was assigned here by matching the DNA with germline. The CDR3 is made up of 13 amino acids. Germline V gene lookup returns CDR1 GITISATS and CDR2 ISYDGTV (reference sequence). Trimming removed 12 bases from V and 7 bases from J; junction bases left unmatched: 6.

This clone was recorded at least ten times. A read error is likely here: a far larger clone is one base away. The V gene is TRGV9, the J gene TRGJP. The J gene, absent from TCRdb, was called here by matching the DNA to germline. This CDR3 comprises 17 residues. The germline V gene has CDR1 GITISATS and CDR2 ISYDGTV (reference sequence). The CDR3 spells CALWEVIQELGKKIKVF. The CDR3 bases are TGTGCCTTGTGGGAGGTGATTCAAGAGTTGGGCAAAAAGATCAAGGTATTT.

A note on this clone: The protein recorded in TCRdb matches a much larger clone and deviates from this DNA's translation at residue 9, suggesting a read error; the protein here is obtained by translating the DNA. This chain connects TRGV9 to TRGJ1 or TRGJ2. The J gene, not given by TCRdb, was assigned here from a germline match of the nucleotide sequence. The length of the CDR3 is 12 residues. CDR1 is GITISATS and CDR2 is ISYDGTV in the germline V gene (reference sequence). The CDR3 DNA reads as TGTGCCTTGTGGGGCCCCTATTATGAGAAACTCTTT. This encodes CALWGPYYEKLF.

In regard to this clone: A read error likely explains why the TCRdb protein, taken from a much larger clone, differs from this DNA's translation at residue 5; the protein shown is translated from the DNA. The J gene is TRGJ1 or TRGJ2, the V gene TRGV9. TCRdb leaves out the J gene; it was filled in here by matching the DNA to germline. CDR1 and CDR2 (germline): GITISATS, ISYDGTV (reference sequence). The CDR3 consists of 14 residues. CDR3 sequence: CALWKVQPYYKKLF. CDR3 nucleotide sequence: TGTGCCTTGTGGAAGGTCCAGCCGTATTATAAGAAACTCTTT.

As for this clone: TCRdb pairs this DNA with a much larger clone's protein that differs at residue 5, likely a read error; the protein shown was translated from the DNA. The gene calls are TRGV3 and TRGJ1 or TRGJ2. Germline V gene data show CDR1 as VTNTFY and CDR2 as YDVSTARD (reference sequence). There are 11 residues in the CDR3. The CDR3 is CATWARRLKLF. CDR3 sequence (DNA): TGTGCCACCTGGGCCAGGCGTTTGAAACTCTTT.

In this sample, this clone turned up a few times. The protein given by TCRdb reflects a much larger clone and differs at residue 4 from this DNA's translation, likely from a read error; the protein shown is the DNA's translation. The chain couples TRGV9 to TRGJ1 or TRGJ2. TCRdb does not report a J gene; here it was assigned by matching the DNA to germline references. Germline CDR1 reads GITISATS; CDR2 reads ISYDGTV (reference sequence). The CDR3 is 14 amino acids. DNA of the CDR3: TGTGCCTTGCGGGAGGTGCACGGTTATTATAAGAAACTCTTT. Its protein is CALREVHGYYKKLF.

This clone was detected ten times or more. This DNA's translation and the protein TCRdb lists, from a much larger clone, do not match at residue 13, likely due to a read error; the protein shown is translated from the DNA. This chain joins TRGV9 and TRGJP. The CDR3 extends over 16 amino acids. Germline V lookup: CDR1 GITISATS, CDR2 ISYDGTV (reference sequence). In DNA form, the CDR3 reads TGTGCCTTGTGGGAGGTGACAGAGTTGGGCAAAAAAACCAAGGTATTT. This gives the protein CALWEVTELGKKTKVF.

In the case of this clone: The protein that TCRdb holds for this DNA derives from a much larger clone and differs from the translated DNA at residue 15, which likely indicates a read error; the protein shown here is translated from the DNA. CDR3: CALWEASDEELGKKTKVF. The CDR3, as DNA: TGTGCCTTGTGGGAGGCATCCGACGAAGAGTTGGGCAAAAAAACCAAGGTATTT. V gene TRGV9 combines with J gene TRGJP. TCRdb offers no J gene call, so here the DNA was matched to germline to obtain one. Per germline, CDR1 GITISATS and CDR2 ISYDGTV (reference sequence). The CDR3 is made up of 18 amino acids.

This clone was observed many times. Other DNA sequences in this specimen translate into the identical CDR3. CDR3 bases: TGTGCCACCTGGGATGTAGGCTATTATAAGAAACTCTTT. Encoded protein: CATWDVGYYKKLF. The rearrangement joins TRGV4 to TRGJ1 or TRGJ2. V lost 2 bases, J lost 4 bases, and 5 bases stayed unmatched. There are 13 residues in the CDR3. CDR1 and CDR2 (germline): EGSTGY, YDSYTSSV.

This chain uses TRGV9 with TRGJ1 or TRGJ2. No J gene is reported in TCRdb; it was inferred here by comparing the DNA with germline. V shed 0 bases and J 0 bases; nucleotides not matched to a gene: 11. Germline CDR1 GITISATS, CDR2 ISYDGTV (reference sequence). CDR3 size: 17 residues. The CDR3 sequence: CALWEVQGLSNYYKKLF. The CDR3 nucleotides read TGTGCCTTGTGGGAGGTGCAAGGGCTATCGAATTATTATAAGAAACTCTTT.

This clone was seen a few times. The protein recorded in TCRdb matches a much larger clone and deviates from this DNA's translation at residue 3, suggesting a read error; the protein here is obtained by translating the DNA. The rearrangement joins TRGV4 to TRGJ1 or TRGJ2. Per germline, CDR1 EGSTGY and CDR2 YDSYTSSV. CDR3 length equals 13 residues. The CDR3 nucleotides read TGTGCCCCCTGGGATGGGCAGAGTTATAAGAAACTCTTT. Its protein product is CAPWDGQSYKKLF.

As concerns this clone: The protein TCRdb lists belongs to a much larger clone and differs from this DNA's translation at residue 8, which points to a read error; the protein shown is made from the DNA. The rearrangement uses TRGV4 and TRGJ1 or TRGJ2. The germline gives CDR1 EGSTGY, CDR2 YDSYTSSV. The CDR3 consists of 11 residues. Unmatched junction bases numbered 7, after V lost 3 bases and J lost 11 bases. The CDR3 bases are TGTGCCACCTGGGATCAATATGAGAAACTCTTT. Amino acid sequence: CATWDQYEKLF.

This clone was detected only a few times. One base separates it from a far larger clone, so it is likely a read error. Other nucleotide sequences in the sample specify the same CDR3. The V gene call reads TRGV9; no J gene was called. The germline gives CDR1 GITISATS, CDR2 ISYDGTV (reference sequence). The CDR3 contains 17 residues. CDR3 residues: CALWEVKLVLGKKIKVF. The CDR3 bases are TGTGCCTTGTGGGAGGTGAAGTTAGTGTTGGGCAAAAAAATCAAGGTGTTT.